What follows is one T cell receptor beta chain and its context. This sample was included in a study of blood T cell repertoires in COVID-19. Here immunoSEQ multiplex PCR was the method, and the copy in TCRdb shows in-frame clones only, minus some. The sample yields over 250,000 clones, 70% to 90% seen once. The germline V and J ends were trimmed by 0 bases and 2 bases, with 10 bases remaining between them. This CDR3 has 15 amino acids. Looked up from germline, CDR1 is LNHNV and CDR2 is YYDKDF (reference sequence). The rearrangement joins TRBV15 to TRBJ1-2; maybe TRBD1 (6 bases). Sequencing was performed on PBMCs or T cells enriched from blood (not recorded which). This TCR was sampled from a woman under 40 who had recovered from COVID-19. Here the CDR3 DNA reads TGTGCCACCAGCAGAGATAGGCAGGGGAACTATGGCTACACCTTC. Its protein is CATSRDRQGNYGYTF.